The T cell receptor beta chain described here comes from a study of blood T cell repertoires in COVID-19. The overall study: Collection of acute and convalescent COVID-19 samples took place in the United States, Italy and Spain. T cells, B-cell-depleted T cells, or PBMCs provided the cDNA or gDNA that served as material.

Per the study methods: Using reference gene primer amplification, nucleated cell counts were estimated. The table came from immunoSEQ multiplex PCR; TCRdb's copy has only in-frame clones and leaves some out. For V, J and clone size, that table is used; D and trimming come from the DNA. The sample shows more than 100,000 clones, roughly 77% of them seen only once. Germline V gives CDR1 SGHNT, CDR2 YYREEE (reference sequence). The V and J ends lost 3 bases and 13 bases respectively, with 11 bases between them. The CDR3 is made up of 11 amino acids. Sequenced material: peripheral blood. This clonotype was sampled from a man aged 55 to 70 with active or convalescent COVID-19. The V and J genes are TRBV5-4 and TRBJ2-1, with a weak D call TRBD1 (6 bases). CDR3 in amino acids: CASSSGTFQFF. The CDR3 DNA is TGTGCCAGCAGCTCCGGGACATTTCAGTTCTTC.